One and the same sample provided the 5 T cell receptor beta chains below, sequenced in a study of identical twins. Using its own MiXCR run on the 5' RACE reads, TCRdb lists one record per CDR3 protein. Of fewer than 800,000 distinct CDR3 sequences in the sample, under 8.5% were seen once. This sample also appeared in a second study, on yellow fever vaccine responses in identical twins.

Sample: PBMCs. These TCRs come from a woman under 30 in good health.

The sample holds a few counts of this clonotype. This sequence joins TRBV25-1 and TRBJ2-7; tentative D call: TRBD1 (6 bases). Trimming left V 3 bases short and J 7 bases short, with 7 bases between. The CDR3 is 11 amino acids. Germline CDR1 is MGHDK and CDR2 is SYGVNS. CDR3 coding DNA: TGTGCCAGCAGTGACGGACAGGAGCAGTACTTC. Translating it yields CASSDGQEQYF.

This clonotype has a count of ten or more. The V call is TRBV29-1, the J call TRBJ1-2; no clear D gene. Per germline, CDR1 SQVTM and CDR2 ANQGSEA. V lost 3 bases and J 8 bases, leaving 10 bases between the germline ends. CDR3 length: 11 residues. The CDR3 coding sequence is TGCAGCGTTGACGGTGATGGGGGCTACACCTTC. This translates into CSVDGDGGYTF.

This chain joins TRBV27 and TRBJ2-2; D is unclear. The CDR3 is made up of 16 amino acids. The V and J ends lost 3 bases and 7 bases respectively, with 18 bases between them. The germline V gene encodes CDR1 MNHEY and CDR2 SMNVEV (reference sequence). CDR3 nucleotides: TGTGCCAGCAGTTTCGGTTTGACAAGGAGCGTCGGGGAGCTGTTTTTT. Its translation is CASSFGLTRSVGELFF.

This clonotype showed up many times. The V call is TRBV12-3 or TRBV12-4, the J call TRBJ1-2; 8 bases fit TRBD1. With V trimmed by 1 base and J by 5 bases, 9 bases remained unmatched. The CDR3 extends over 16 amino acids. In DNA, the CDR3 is TGTGCCAGCAGTTTAGGGGTGCAGGGGGCCGCTTATGGCTACACCTTC. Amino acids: CASSLGVQGAAYGYTF.

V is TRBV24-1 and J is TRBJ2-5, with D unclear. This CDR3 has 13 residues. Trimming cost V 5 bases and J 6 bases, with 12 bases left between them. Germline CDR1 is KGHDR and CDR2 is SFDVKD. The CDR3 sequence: CATSVADRQTQYF. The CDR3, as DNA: TGTGCCACCAGTGTCGCAGATAGACAGACCCAGTACTTC.